Listed below are T cell receptor beta chains from one sample, sequenced in a study of T cell responses to AZD1222 COVID-19 vaccine. Sequencing was performed with immunoSEQ multiplex PCR; in TCRdb, only in-frame clones are kept and a portion is missing. The repertoire consists of under 250,000 clones, with more than 85% occurring once and the leading ten covering 0.9% to 1.1%. Sample: peripheral blood, taken on day 0 of MenACWY control vaccination. The receptors stem from an adult in good health. The CDR3 runs from the conserved cysteine through the conserved F or W. The order of the fields is J gene, clone size, D gene, V gene, CDR3 protein, CDR3 DNA. D genes are given only for firm matches. Rows give clone size only sometimes, using once, few, many, or a class for an expanded clone.

TRBJ1-2 | NA | NA | TRBV6-5 | CASSYSPGVSYGYTF | TGTGCCAGCAGTTACTCCCCAGGGGTGAGCTATGGCTACACCTTC
TRBJ1-1 | once | NA | TRBV10-1 | CASSEGDTEAFF | TGCGCCAGCAGTGAAGGGGACACTGAAGCTTTCTTT
TRBJ2-3 | NA | TRBD1 | TRBV2 | CASSEAGTGQDF | TGTGCCAGCAGTGAAGCGGGGACGGGACAGGATTTT
TRBJ1-3 | NA | TRBD1 | TRBV11-2 | CASSLRTGYNTIYF | TGTGCCAGCAGCTTGCGGACAGGGTACAACACCATATATTTT
TRBJ1-2 | NA | NA | TRBV6-5 | CASSTSGIYGYTF | TGTGCCAGCAGTACCAGCGGAATCTATGGCTACACCTTC
TRBJ1-2 | NA | TRBD1 | TRBV7-2 | CASSLGQSFNYGYTF | TGTGCCAGCAGCTTGGGACAGTCCTTTAACTATGGCTACACCTTC
TRBJ1-2 | NA | NA | TRBV6-1 | CASSEAPMGSYGYTF | TGTGCCAGCAGTGAAGCACCCATGGGGAGCTATGGCTACACCTTC
TRBJ1-5 | NA | NA | TRBV6-6 | CASSYPSQPQHF | TGTGCCAGCAGTTACCCTTCTCAGCCCCAGCATTTT
TRBJ2-4 | NA | NA | TRBV2 | CASSERLLAKNIQYF | TGTGCCAGCAGTGAAAGGTTACTAGCCAAAAACATTCAGTACTTC
TRBJ2-2 | NA | NA | TRBV7-6 | CASSLLHANTGELFF | TGTGCCAGCAGCTTGTTACACGCGAACACCGGGGAGCTGTTTTTT
TRBJ1-2 | NA | NA | TRBV29-1 | CSVSGGVGGYTF | TGCAGCGTCTCGGGGGGGGTCGGTGGCTACACCTTC
TRBJ1-1 | NA | NA | TRBV9 | CASSSQAWTEAFF | TGTGCCAGCAGCTCACAGGCTTGGACTGAAGCTTTCTTT
TRBJ2-1 | once | NA | TRBV27 | CASSARNRGGSYNEQFF | TGTGCCAGCAGTGCGCGGAACAGGGGGGGTTCCTACAATGAGCAGTTCTTC
TRBJ2-7 | NA | TRBD1 | TRBV9 | CASSVMGQGNEQYF | TGTGCCAGCAGCGTTATGGGACAGGGCAACGAGCAGTACTTC
TRBJ1-2 | NA | NA | TRBV12-3/TRBV12-4 | CASSPVPQYGYTF | TGTGCCAGCAGTCCGGTACCACAATATGGCTACACCTTC
TRBJ2-5 | NA | TRBD1 | TRBV5-4 | CASSLTGTGGGETQYF | TGTGCCAGCAGCTTGACCGGGACAGGGGGCGGTGAGACCCAGTACTTC
TRBJ1-1 | NA | NA | TRBV19 | CASSYRLGAGDTEAFF | TGTGCCAGTAGTTATCGGCTAGGGGCAGGGGACACTGAAGCTTTCTTT
TRBJ1-1 | NA | TRBD1 | TRBV5-1 | CASSSGTGMNTEAFF | TGCGCCAGCAGCTCTGGGACAGGTATGAACACTGAAGCTTTCTTT
TRBJ1-5 | NA | TRBD1 | TRBV11-2 | CASSFGTGQSQPQHF | TGTGCCAGCAGCTTCGGGACAGGGCAGTCTCAGCCCCAGCATTTT
TRBJ1-2 | NA | NA | TRBV28 | CASSPGGPGSGLNYGYTF | TGTGCCAGCAGCCCGGGCGGGCCGGGTTCGGGGCTTAACTATGGCTACACCTTC
TRBJ1-1 | NA | NA | TRBV7-2 | CASSLGQPNTEAFF | TGTGCCAGCAGCTTAGGTCAACCTAACACTGAAGCTTTCTTT
TRBJ1-1 | NA | NA | TRBV4-3 | CASSQDQGRGAFF | TGCGCCAGCAGCCAGGATCAGGGACGGGGAGCTTTCTTT
TRBJ1-2 | NA | NA | TRBV3-1/TRBV3-2 | CASSQDGGGYGYTF | TGTGCCAGCAGCCAAGATGGGGGTGGCTATGGCTACACCTTC
TRBJ2-1 | NA | NA | TRBV19 | CASSIDWDPRYEQFF | TGTGCCAGTAGTATAGATTGGGACCCCAGGTATGAGCAGTTCTTC
TRBJ1-6 | NA | NA | TRBV30 | CAWNSLGIRNSPLHF | TGTGCCTGGAATTCTCTAGGGATCAGAAATTCACCCCTCCACTTT
TRBJ2-1 | NA | NA | TRBV15 | CATSTLTGTGGGSYNEQFF | TGTGCCACCAGCACGTTAACCGGGACGGGGGGCGGATCCTACAATGAGCAGTTCTTC
TRBJ1-1 | NA | TRBD1 | TRBV5-6 | CASKTGGFAEAFF | TGTGCCAGCAAGACAGGGGGATTTGCCGAAGCTTTCTTT
TRBJ1-2 | NA | NA | TRBV19 | CASRDPGHYGYTF | TGTGCCAGTAGGGATCCGGGACACTATGGCTACACCTTC
TRBJ1-4 | NA | NA | TRBV2 | CASSPDRSNEKLFF | TGTGCCAGCAGTCCGGACAGATCTAATGAAAAACTGTTTTTT
TRBJ1-1 | NA | NA | TRBV6-2/TRBV6-3 | CASSYKGRGGSEAFF | TGTGCCAGCAGTTACAAAGGCAGGGGCGGATCTGAAGCTTTCTTT
TRBJ1-5 | NA | NA | TRBV21-1 | CASSPRTDQPQHF | TGTGCCAGCAGCCCGCGGACGGATCAGCCCCAGCATTTT
TRBJ1-1 | NA | NA | TRBV7-9 | CASSLRRNTEAFF | TGTGCCAGCAGCTTACGGAGGAACACTGAAGCTTTCTTT
TRBJ2-2 | NA | NA | TRBV30 | CAWSVRVKGELFF | TGTGCCTGGAGTGTACGGGTCAAAGGGGAGCTGTTTTTT
TRBJ1-2 | NA | TRBD1 | TRBV3-1/TRBV3-2 | CASSQRLIGTGNYGYTF | TGTGCCAGCAGCCAAAGGCTAATCGGGACAGGGAACTATGGCTACACCTTC
TRBJ1-1 | NA | NA | TRBV6-5 | CATRDAFMNTEAFF | TGTGCCACTCGGGACGCTTTCATGAACACTGAAGCTTTCTTT
TRBJ1-1 | NA | NA | TRBV11-2 | CASSRPGMNTEAFF | TGTGCCAGCAGCCGTCCCGGCATGAACACTGAAGCTTTCTTT
TRBJ2-4 | NA | NA | TRBV30 | CAWSVRLGGDIQYF | TGTGCCTGGAGTGTACGTCTAGGGGGGGACATTCAGTACTTC
TRBJ1-4 | NA | NA | TRBV30 | CAWSVFGGYEKLFF | TGTGCCTGGAGCGTCTTTGGGGGATATGAAAAACTGTTTTTT
TRBJ1-2 | NA | TRBD1 | TRBV5-1 | CASSLNRGQGYGYTF | TGCGCCAGCAGCTTGAACAGGGGGCAAGGCTATGGCTACACCTTC
TRBJ1-4 | NA | NA | TRBV30 | CAWSQGSNEKLFF | TGTGCCTGGAGCCAGGGGAGTAATGAAAAACTGTTTTTT
TRBJ1-6 | NA | NA | TRBV28 | CASSLSARLSPLHF | TGTGCCAGCAGTTTAAGTGCCAGGCTTTCACCCCTCCACTTT
TRBJ1-1 | NA | TRBD1 | TRBV5-1 | CASTNRGRGEAFF | TGCGCCAGCACAAACAGGGGGCGCGGTGAAGCTTTCTTT
TRBJ1-6 | NA | NA | TRBV7-2 | CASTGDGNSPLHF | TGTGCCAGCACCGGGGATGGTAATTCACCCCTCCACTTT
TRBJ1-4 | NA | NA | TRBV7-8 | CASSVLGTTNEKLFF | TGTGCCAGCAGCGTCCTCGGGACAACTAATGAAAAACTGTTTTTT
TRBJ1-1 | NA | NA | TRBV18 | CASSPGKVEAFF | TGTGCCAGCTCACCAGGGAAGGTTGAAGCTTTCTTT
TRBJ1-2 | few | NA | TRBV7-9 | CASSLDGGPGYTF | TGTGCCAGCAGCTTAGATGGGGGGCCTGGCTACACCTTC
TRBJ1-6 | NA | NA | TRBV30 | CAWSVGGRNSPLHF | TGTGCCTGGAGTGTCGGAGGGAGGAATTCACCCCTCCACTTT
TRBJ1-3 | NA | NA | TRBV6-5 | CANLRDISGNTIYF | TGTGCCAACCTTAGGGACATTTCTGGAAACACCATATATTTT
TRBJ1-5 | NA | NA | TRBV19 | CASSIDRGDNQPQHF | TGTGCCAGTAGTATAGATCGGGGGGATAATCAGCCCCAGCATTTT
TRBJ2-1 | NA | TRBD2 | TRBV9 | CASSLGRVSYNEQFF | TGTGCCAGCAGCTTGGGGAGGGTCTCCTACAATGAGCAGTTCTTC
TRBJ2-7 | NA | NA | TRBV7-2 | CASSPRGGGYEQYF | TGTGCCAGCAGCCCGAGGGGAGGGGGCTACGAGCAGTACTTC
TRBJ2-3 | NA | NA | TRBV3-1/TRBV3-2 | CASSQGGQLADTQYF | TGTGCCAGCAGCCAGGGGGGTCAACTTGCAGATACGCAGTATTTT
TRBJ1-2 | NA | NA | TRBV5-3 | CARSLALIRSRVGAKRWVRDGYTF | TGTGCCAGAAGCTTGGCATTGATTCGGTCGAGAGTGGGGGCCAAGAGATGGGTAAGAGATGGCTACACCTTC
TRBJ2-3 | NA | NA | TRBV19 | CASSKLGLITDTQYF | TGTGCCAGTAGTAAATTGGGACTGATCACAGATACGCAGTATTTT
TRBJ1-4 | NA | NA | TRBV4-3 | CASSLALGAEKLFF | TGCGCCAGCAGCCTAGCTCTAGGGGCTGAAAAACTGTTTTTT
TRBJ1-1 | NA | NA | TRBV5-5 | CASSLRAQNTEAFF | TGTGCCAGCAGCTTGAGGGCTCAGAACACTGAAGCTTTCTTT
TRBJ2-2 | NA | NA | TRBV29-1 | CSALTGGELFF | TGCAGCGCCCTAACGGGCGGGGAGCTGTTTTTT